The rows below give T cell receptor beta chains drawn from one sample of a study of T cell responses to AZD1222 COVID-19 vaccine. The protocol was immunoSEQ multiplex PCR, while the TCRdb copy is restricted to in-frame clones and leaves out a portion. The repertoire includes about 150,000 clones, about 90% of them detected once, and over 1.5% sits in the top ten. Material: peripheral blood, obtained on day 0 of AZD1222 vaccination. These receptors originate from an adult in good health. Each CDR3 is given with its conserved first and last residue. A D gene is named only where the DNA matches it firmly. Only part of the rows carry a size: once, few, many, or a class if the clone is expanded.

TRBJ2-7,TRBD1,TRBV7-2,-,CASSLRQGAREQYF,TGTGCCAGCAGCTTAAGACAGGGGGCGCGGGAGCAGTACTTC
TRBJ2-3,-,TRBV14,-,CASSRYLPRGGDTQYF,TGTGCCAGCAGCCGATACCTTCCCCGAGGTGGAGATACGCAGTATTTT
TRBJ1-5,-,TRBV5-1,-,CASSPGLNTGPQHF,TGCGCCAGCAGCCCTGGACTCAATACGGGGCCCCAGCATTTT
TRBJ2-1,TRBD2,TRBV19,-,CASSIVGGGSAYNEQFF,TGTGCCAGTAGTATAGTGGGCGGGGGATCGGCCTACAATGAGCAGTTCTTC
TRBJ2-3,TRBD2,TRBV5-6,-,CASSLVFLAGGVTDTQYF,TGTGCCAGCAGCTTGGTATTTCTAGCGGGTGGAGTCACAGATACGCAGTATTTT
TRBJ1-1,-,TRBV6-4,-,CASSELRGTEAFF,TGTGCCAGCAGTGAGCTTCGAGGGACTGAAGCTTTCTTT
TRBJ1-5,-,TRBV19,-,CASRRLGGSEPQHF,TGTGCCAGTAGGCGCCTGGGTGGGTCGGAGCCCCAGCATTTT
TRBJ2-2,-,TRBV24-1,-,CATSDFGAGADSGELFF,TGTGCCACCAGTGATTTTGGAGCAGGGGCGGATTCGGGGGAGCTGTTTTTT
TRBJ1-2,-,TRBV7-9,-,CASSLAGMHGYTF,TGTGCCAGCAGCTTAGCAGGGATGCATGGCTACACCTTC
TRBJ1-4,TRBD1,TRBV5-1,-,CASSFSQGATNEKLFF,TGCGCCAGCAGCTTTTCTCAGGGGGCAACTAATGAAAAACTGTTTTTT
TRBJ2-2,TRBD2,TRBV30,-,CAWSMVAGVNTGELFF,TGTGCCTGGAGTATGGTAGCGGGAGTGAACACCGGGGAGCTGTTTTTT
TRBJ1-1,-,TRBV10-3,-,CAIKGVNTEAFF,TGTGCCATCAAAGGGGTGAACACTGAAGCTTTCTTT
TRBJ1-1,-,TRBV5-1,-,CASSLVRGGTRVHTEAFF,TGCGCCAGCAGCTTGGTTCGCGGGGGCACTCGAGTACACACTGAAGCTTTCTTT
TRBJ2-5,TRBD1,TRBV28,-,CASSSRTGHQETQYF,TGTGCCAGCAGCTCAAGGACAGGACACCAAGAGACCCAGTACTTC
TRBJ2-7,-,TRBV7-9,-,CASSLGSARGEQYF,TGTGCCAGCAGCTTAGGGTCGGCTAGGGGAGAGCAGTACTTC
TRBJ2-3,-,TRBV4-1,-,CASSQGGRDTQYF,TGCGCCAGCAGCCAAGGGGGTAGAGATACGCAGTATTTT
TRBJ1-1,-,TRBV6-5,-,CASRLVTEAFF,TGTGCCAGCAGACTTGTCACTGAAGCTTTCTTT
TRBJ2-1,TRBD2,TRBV11-2,-,CASSRPGLALGSYNEQFF,TGTGCCAGCTCCCGTCCGGGACTAGCGCTGGGGTCCTACAATGAGCAGTTCTTC
TRBJ1-1,-,TRBV4-3,-,CASSQVVRTEAFF,TGCGCCAGCAGCCAGGTCGTCCGGACAGAAGCTTTCTTT
TRBJ1-2,-,TRBV29-1,-,CSGATIDGYTF,TGCAGCGGGGCTACTATAGACGGCTACACCTTC
TRBJ1-4,TRBD1,TRBV24-1,once,CATSEGDSGEKLFF,TGTGCCACCAGTGAGGGGGACAGCGGGGAAAAACTGTTTTTT
TRBJ1-1,TRBD1,TRBV9,-,CASSVEGATEAFF,TGTGCCAGCAGCGTAGAGGGGGCGACTGAAGCTTTCTTT
TRBJ2-5,TRBD1,TRBV7-7,-,CASSFGQGAVQTQYF,TGTGCCAGCAGCTTCGGACAGGGGGCAGTACAGACCCAGTACTTC
TRBJ2-7,-,TRBV27,-,CASSPPLRKAGLSFEQYF,TGTGCCAGCAGTCCCCCTCTTAGGAAGGCAGGGCTTTCTTTCGAGCAGTACTTC
TRBJ2-2,TRBD2,TRBV5-1,-,CASSSTGTSGTGELFF,TGCGCCAGCAGCTCCACCGGGACTAGCGGCACCGGGGAGCTGTTTTTT
TRBJ1-1,-,TRBV19,-,CASRSVGVGRNTEAFF,TGTGCCAGTAGGAGTGTGGGGGTCGGACGGAACACTGAAGCTTTCTTT
TRBJ2-7,-,TRBV7-2,-,CASSDGSSYEQYF,TGTGCCAGCAGCGACGGTTCTTCCTACGAGCAGTACTTC
TRBJ1-4,TRBD1,TRBV6-5,once,CASSYSGQGNEKLFF,TGTGCCAGCAGTTACTCCGGACAGGGTAATGAAAAACTGTTTTTT
TRBJ1-2,TRBD1,TRBV30,-,CAWSQGQIYGYTF,TGTGCCTGGAGTCAGGGACAGATCTATGGCTACACCTTC
TRBJ2-6,TRBD1,TRBV5-4,-,CASSKGQPPSGANVLTF,TGTGCCAGCAGCAAGGGACAGCCACCCTCTGGGGCCAACGTCCTGACTTTC
TRBJ2-7,-,TRBV5-1,-,CASSLDRAFREQYF,TGCGCCAGCAGCTTGGACAGGGCTTTTAGGGAGCAGTACTTC
TRBJ2-5,-,TRBV7-9,-,CASSSPGPKETQYF,TGTGCCAGCAGCTCCCCGGGACCTAAAGAGACCCAGTACTTC
TRBJ1-2,-,TRBV6-6,-,CASSFETGLDGYTF,TGTGCCAGCAGCTTTGAAACAGGGCTGGATGGCTACACCTTC